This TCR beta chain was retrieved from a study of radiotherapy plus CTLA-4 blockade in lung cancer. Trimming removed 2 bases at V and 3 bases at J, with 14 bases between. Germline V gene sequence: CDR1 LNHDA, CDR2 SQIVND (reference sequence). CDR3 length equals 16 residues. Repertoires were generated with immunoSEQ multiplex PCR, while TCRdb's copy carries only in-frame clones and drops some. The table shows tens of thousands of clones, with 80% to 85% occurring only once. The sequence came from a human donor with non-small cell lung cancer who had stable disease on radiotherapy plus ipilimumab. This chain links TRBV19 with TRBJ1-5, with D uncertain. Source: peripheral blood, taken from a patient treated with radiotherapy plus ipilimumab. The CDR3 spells CASSITRGGNNQPQHF. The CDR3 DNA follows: TGTGCCAGTAGTATAACTCGGGGAGGGAACAATCAGCCCCAGCATTTT.